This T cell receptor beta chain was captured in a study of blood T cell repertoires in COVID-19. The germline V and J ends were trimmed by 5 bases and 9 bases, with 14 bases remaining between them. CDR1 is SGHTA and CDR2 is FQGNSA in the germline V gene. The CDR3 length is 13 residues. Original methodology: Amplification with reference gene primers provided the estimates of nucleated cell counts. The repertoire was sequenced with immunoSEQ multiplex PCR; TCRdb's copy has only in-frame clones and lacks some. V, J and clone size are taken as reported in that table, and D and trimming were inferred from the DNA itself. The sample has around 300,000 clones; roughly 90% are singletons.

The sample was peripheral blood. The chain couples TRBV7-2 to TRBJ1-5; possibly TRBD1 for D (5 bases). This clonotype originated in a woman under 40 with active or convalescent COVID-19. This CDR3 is CASSRRDLGPQHF. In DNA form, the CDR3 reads TGTGCCAGCAGCCGCAGGGATCTAGGGCCCCAGCATTTT.